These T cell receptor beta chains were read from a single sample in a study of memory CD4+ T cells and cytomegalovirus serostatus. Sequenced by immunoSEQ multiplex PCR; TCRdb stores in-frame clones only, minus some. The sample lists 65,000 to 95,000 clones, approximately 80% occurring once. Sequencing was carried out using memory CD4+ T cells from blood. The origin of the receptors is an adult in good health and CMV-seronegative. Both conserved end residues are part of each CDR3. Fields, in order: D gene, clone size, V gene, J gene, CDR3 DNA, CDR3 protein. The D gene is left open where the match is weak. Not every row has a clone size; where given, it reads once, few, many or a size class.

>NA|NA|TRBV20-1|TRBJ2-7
TGCAGTGCTAGGAAAGGGAGCGAGCAGTACTTC
CSARKGSEQYF
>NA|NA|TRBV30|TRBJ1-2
TGTGCCTGGTCCCCGGGACGGAGCCTTGGCTACACCTTC
CAWSPGRSLGYTF
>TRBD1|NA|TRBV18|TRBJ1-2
TGTGCCAGCTCACTCGGATTCCAGGGGGCTTATGGCTACACCTTC
CASSLGFQGAYGYTF
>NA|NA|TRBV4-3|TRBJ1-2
TGCGCCAGCAGCCAAGGGGGGGGACTCTATGGCTACACCTTC
CASSQGGGLYGYTF
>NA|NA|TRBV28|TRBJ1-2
TGTGCCAGCAGTTTTGACAGTATCTATGGCTACACCTTC
CASSFDSIYGYTF
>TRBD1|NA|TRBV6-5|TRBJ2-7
TGTGCCAGCAGTTACGTCTCCCGGACAGGGGAACGAATGTACTTC
CASSYVSRTGERMYF
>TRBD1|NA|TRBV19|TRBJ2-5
TGTGCCAGTAGTATAGGGCCAGGGGGAATCCAAGAGACCCAGTACTTC
CASSIGPGGIQETQYF
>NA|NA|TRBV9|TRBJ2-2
TGTGCCAGCAGCGTCGGGACGTATAACACCGGGGAGCTGTTTTTT
CASSVGTYNTGELFF
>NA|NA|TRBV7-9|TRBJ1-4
TGTGCCAGCACCTACTCAATAGCAGGGTCGGGAACTAATGAAAAACTGTTTTTT
CASTYSIAGSGTNEKLFF
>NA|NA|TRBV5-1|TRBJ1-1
TGCGCCAGCAGCTTGATGGTCGGGGCTGAAGCTTTCTTT
CASSLMVGAEAFF
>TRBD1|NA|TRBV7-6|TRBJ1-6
TGTGCCAGCAGCGCGGACAGGGGGCCTAATTCACCCCTCCACTTT
CASSADRGPNSPLHF
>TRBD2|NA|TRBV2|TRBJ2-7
TGTGCCAGCAGTGTGGGACTAGCGGGGGGTAAGCAGTACTTC
CASSVGLAGGKQYF
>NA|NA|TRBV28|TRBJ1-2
TGTGCCAGCAGTAATACCCAGGGTGGATGGTACACCTTC
CASSNTQGGWYTF
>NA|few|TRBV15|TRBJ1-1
TGTGCCACCAGCAGAGGGGCAGGGGTGAAAGGAGCTTTCTTT
CATSRGAGVKGAFF
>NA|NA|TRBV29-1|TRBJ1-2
TGCAGCGTTGTAGTCGATAACTATGGCTACACCTTC
CSVVVDNYGYTF
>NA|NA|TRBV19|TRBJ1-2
TGTGCCAGTAGTTCTTATCCAGGGGTTAGTGAGCGTGGCTACACCTTC
CASSSYPGVSERGYTF
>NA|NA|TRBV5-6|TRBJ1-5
TGTGCCAGCAGCTTGGGAAGGGGTCAGCCCCAGCATTTT
CASSLGRGQPQHF
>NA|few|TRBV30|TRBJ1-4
TGTGCCTGGAGTTACGACGAAAAACTGTTTTTT
CAWSYDEKLFF
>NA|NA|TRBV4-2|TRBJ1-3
TGTGCCAGCAGCCAGGATCCATCGGGAGGGATTCATGGAAACACCATATATTTT
CASSQDPSGGIHGNTIYF
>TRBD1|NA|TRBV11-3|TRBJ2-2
TGTGCCAGCAGCTTACTGGGACAGGTCACCGGGGAGCTGTTTTTT
CASSLLGQVTGELFF
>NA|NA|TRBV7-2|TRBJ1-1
TGTGCCAGCAGCTTAACCAGGGACACCTTTGGGACTGAAGCTTTCTTT
CASSLTRDTFGTEAFF
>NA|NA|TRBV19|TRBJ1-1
TGTGCCAGTATCCCTCGGGAAAACACTGAAGCTTTCTTT
CASIPRENTEAFF
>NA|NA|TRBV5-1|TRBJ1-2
TGCGCCAGCAGCCGGGACGGCACTAACTATGGCTACACCTTC
CASSRDGTNYGYTF
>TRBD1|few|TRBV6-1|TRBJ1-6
TGTGCCAGTGACTTGACGGGACAGTTTCATTCACCCCTCCACTTT
CASDLTGQFHSPLHF
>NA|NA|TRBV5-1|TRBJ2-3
TGCGCCAGCAGCTTTACAAGAGGGGATACGCAGTATTTT
CASSFTRGDTQYF
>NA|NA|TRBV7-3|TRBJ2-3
TGTGCCAGCAGCACAGGATCTAGCACAGATACGCAGTATTTT
CASSTGSSTDTQYF
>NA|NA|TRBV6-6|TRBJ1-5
TGTGCCAGCACCTGGGGTAACGATCAGCCCCAGCATTTT
CASTWGNDQPQHF
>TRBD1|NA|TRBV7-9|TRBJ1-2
TGTGCCAGCAGCTCCTCCGGGACAGAGTTCTATGGCTACACCTTC
CASSSSGTEFYGYTF
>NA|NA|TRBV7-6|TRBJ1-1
TGTGCCAGCAGCTTTGGTCAGGGGAACACTGAAGCTTTCTTT
CASSFGQGNTEAFF
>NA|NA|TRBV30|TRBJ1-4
TGTGCCTGGAGTGTATACGGGGGTTCGGCTGAAAAACTGTTTTTT
CAWSVYGGSAEKLFF
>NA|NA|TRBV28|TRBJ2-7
TGTGCCAGCAGTTTATTTCAGGAGGGCTACGAGCAGTACTTC
CASSLFQEGYEQYF
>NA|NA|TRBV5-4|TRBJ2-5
TGTGCCAGCAGGAAACAGGGTGAAGAGACCCAGTACTTC
CASRKQGEETQYF
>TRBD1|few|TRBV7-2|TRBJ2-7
TGTGCCAGCAGCTTAGGGATGTCAGGGGGCGAGCAGTACTTC
CASSLGMSGGEQYF
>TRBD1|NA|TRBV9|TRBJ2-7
TGTGCCAGCAGCTCATACCGGACAGGGTGGGAGCAGTACTTC
CASSSYRTGWEQYF
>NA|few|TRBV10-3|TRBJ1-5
TGTGCCATCAGTGACCGGGACGGGAATCAGCCCCAGCATTTT
CAISDRDGNQPQHF
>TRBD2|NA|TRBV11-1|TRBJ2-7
TGTGCCAGCAGCTTAGGTTTCGCCGGGGGAGGGAACGAGCAGTACTTC
CASSLGFAGGGNEQYF
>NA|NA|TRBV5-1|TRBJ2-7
TGCGCCAGCAGTGACACGTACCCTTACGAGCAGTACTTC
CASSDTYPYEQYF
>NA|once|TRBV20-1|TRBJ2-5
TGCAGTGCTAGTGAGCGGGAGACCCAGTACTTC
CSASERETQYF
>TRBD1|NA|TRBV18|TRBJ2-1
TGTGCCAGCTCACCATTAGGGGGCGGTGAGCAGTTCTTC
CASSPLGGGEQFF
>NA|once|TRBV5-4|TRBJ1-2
TGTGCCAGCAGCTTGAGACAGCTCTATGGCTACACCTTC
CASSLRQLYGYTF
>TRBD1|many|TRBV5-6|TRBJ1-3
TGTGCCAGCAGCCCCCAGGGGGGATGGGGAAACACCATATATTTT
CASSPQGGWGNTIYF
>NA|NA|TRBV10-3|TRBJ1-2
TGTGCCTCGAAAGGGGGGCTCGACTATGGCTACACCTTC
CASKGGLDYGYTF
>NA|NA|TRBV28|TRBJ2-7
TGTGCCAGCAGTTTCCAGGGGCAGGGTTTGTTCGAGCAGTACTTC
CASSFQGQGLFEQYF
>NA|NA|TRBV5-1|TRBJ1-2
TGCGCCAGCAGCGCGGAGGACTATGGCTACACCTTC
CASSAEDYGYTF
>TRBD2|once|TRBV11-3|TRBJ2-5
TGTGCCAGCAGCTTCGGACTAGCGGGGGACTTGGAGACCCAGTACTTC
CASSFGLAGDLETQYF
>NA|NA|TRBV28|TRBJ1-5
TGTGCCAGCAGTTTCAGTGAACAGCGCAATCAGCCCCAGCATTTT
CASSFSEQRNQPQHF
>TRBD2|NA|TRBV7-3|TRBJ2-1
TGTGCCAGCAGCTTAGGGACGGGGGGGCGTTACAATGAGCAGTTCTTC
CASSLGTGGRYNEQFF
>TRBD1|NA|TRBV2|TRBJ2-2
TGTGCCAGCACTCCGGACAGGGATATTGATGTCACCGGGGAGCTGTTTTTT
CASTPDRDIDVTGELFF
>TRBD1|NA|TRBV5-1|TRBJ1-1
TGCGCCAGCAGCTTTACAGGGGCGGAACACACTGAAGCTTTCTTT
CASSFTGAEHTEAFF
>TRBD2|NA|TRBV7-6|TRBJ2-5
TGTGCCAGCAGCTTAGGGCTAGCGGGGGGTCAGGAGACCCAGTACTTC
CASSLGLAGGQETQYF
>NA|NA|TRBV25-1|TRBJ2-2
TGTGCCAGCAGTGACCTATTTAGAAACACCGGGGAGCTGTTTTTT
CASSDLFRNTGELFF
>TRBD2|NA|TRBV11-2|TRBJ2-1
TGTGCCAGCACCCAACTAGCGGGGGGGCGGAGTGAGCAGTTCTTC
CASTQLAGGRSEQFF
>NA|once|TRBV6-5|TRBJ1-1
TGTGCCAGCAGGGGTGACAGCTTGAACACTGAAGCTTTCTTT
CASRGDSLNTEAFF
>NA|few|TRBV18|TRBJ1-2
TGTGCCAGCTCACCAGGAGGCCGACATGGCTACACCTTC
CASSPGGRHGYTF
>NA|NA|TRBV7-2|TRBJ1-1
TGTGCCAGCAGCTTAGAACAGGGAAGGGGGAACACTGAAGCTTTCTTT
CASSLEQGRGNTEAFF
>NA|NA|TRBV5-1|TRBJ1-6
TGCGCCAGCAGCTTGGAGTACAGCTCACCCCTCCACTTT
CASSLEYSSPLHF
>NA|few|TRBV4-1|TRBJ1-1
TGCGCCAGCTCCTCTCTCGGTGGGGGGATTGAAGCTTTCTTT
CASSSLGGGIEAFF
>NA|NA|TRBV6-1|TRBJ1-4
TGTGCCAGCAGCGATAGGGGGGATAATGAAAAACTGTTTTTT
CASSDRGDNEKLFF
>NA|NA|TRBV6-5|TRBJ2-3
TGTGCCAGCAGTTACTCCCCGGGGCTAGGCACAGATACGCAGTATTTT
CASSYSPGLGTDTQYF